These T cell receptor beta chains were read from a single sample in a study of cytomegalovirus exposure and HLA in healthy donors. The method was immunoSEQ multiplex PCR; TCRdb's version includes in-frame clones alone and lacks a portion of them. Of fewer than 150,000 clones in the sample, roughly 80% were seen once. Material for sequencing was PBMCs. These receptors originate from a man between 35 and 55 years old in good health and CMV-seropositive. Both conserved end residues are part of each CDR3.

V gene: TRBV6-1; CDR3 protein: CASSGTAGTPLFF
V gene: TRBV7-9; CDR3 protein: CASREASGNFADTQYF
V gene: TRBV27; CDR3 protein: CASSARDRVEQYF
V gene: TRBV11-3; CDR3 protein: CASSLQGTISPLHF
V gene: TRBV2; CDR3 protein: CASSDQGESTEAFF
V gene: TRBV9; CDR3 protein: CASSVAGNYGYTF
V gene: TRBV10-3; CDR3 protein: CAISEPVVADTQYF
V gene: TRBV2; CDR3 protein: CASSELEREGTQYF
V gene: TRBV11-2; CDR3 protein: CASSLAGDRLGGYTF
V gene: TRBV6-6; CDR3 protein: CASSYSNGIQYF
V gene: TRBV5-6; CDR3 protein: CASSLSWERNTNTGELFF
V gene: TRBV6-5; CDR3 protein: CASSFSSYNEQFF
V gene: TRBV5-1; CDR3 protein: CASSLEQTYGYTF
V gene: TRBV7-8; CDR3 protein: CASSFVSYEQYF
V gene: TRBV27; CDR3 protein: CASSSGTSGSNEQFF
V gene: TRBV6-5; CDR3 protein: CASSLGGGRTKFF
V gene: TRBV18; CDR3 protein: CASSPGQAAYEQYF
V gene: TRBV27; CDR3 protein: CASSLGLASAYEQYF
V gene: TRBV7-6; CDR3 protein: CASSITGTRVTTGELFF
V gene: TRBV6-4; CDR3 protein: CASSDLNPGSPLHF
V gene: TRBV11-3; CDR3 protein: CASSLRGGDYGYTF
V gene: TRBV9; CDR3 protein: CASSPGLDEQFF